Listed here are 17 T cell receptor beta chains from one sample, sequenced in a study of T cell responses to AZD1222 COVID-19 vaccine. The method was immunoSEQ multiplex PCR; TCRdb's version includes in-frame clones alone and lacks a portion of them. Seen here are about 150,000 clones, around nine tenths observed once, and the top ten hold 2.8%. The sample in question was peripheral blood, obtained on day 0 of MenACWY control vaccination. These receptors all come from an adult in good health.

The genes are TRBV4-1 and TRBJ1-5; possible D gene TRBD1, 5 bases. Germline loops: CDR1 MGHRA, CDR2 YSYEKL. The V and J ends lost 3 bases and 6 bases respectively, with 15 bases between them. The CDR3 loop spans 15 amino acids. CDR3 nucleotides: TGCGCCAGCAGCCAGGCCGGGACGGCAGGTCAGCCCCAGCATTTT. Protein sequence: CASSQAGTAGQPQHF.

V and J are TRBV19 and TRBJ2-5; D may be TRBD1 (6 bases). This CDR3 is built from 14 residues. The germline CDR1 and CDR2 sequences are LNHDA and SQIVND (reference sequence). Trimming shortened V by 1 base and J by 4 bases, and 10 bases separated the two germline ends. Here the CDR3 DNA reads TGTGCCAGTAGTATAGTTTGGGGGCGAGAGACCCAGTACTTC. Its translation: CASSIVWGRETQYF.

This sequence joins TRBV12-3 or TRBV12-4 and TRBJ1-1; D is possibly TRBD1 (5 bases). The CDR3 is 12 amino acids. V lost 5 bases and J 7 bases, leaving 11 bases between the germline ends. CDR3 sequence (DNA): TGTGCCAGCAGTGCAAGACAGTTTGAAGCTTTCTTT. Protein: CASSARQFEAFF.

The rearrangement links TRBV7-9 to TRBJ1-2, with 8 bases fitting TRBD1. The length of the CDR3 is 15 residues. V shed 4 bases and J 7 bases; nucleotides not matched to a gene: 11. Germline loops: CDR1 SEHNR, CDR2 FQNEAQ (reference sequence). In nucleotides, the CDR3 is TGTGCCAGCAGCTCCACAGGGGGGGCTGGAGTTGGCTACACCTTC. Translation gives CASSSTGGAGVGYTF.

This chain joins TRBV9 and TRBJ1-5; D call uncertain. The end of the DNA is better explained by TRBJ2-3, so the J call may be wrong. The CDR3 runs 13 residues. From germline, CDR1 is SGDLS and CDR2 YYNGEE. CDR3 sequence: CASSVDVGQPQYF. CDR3 in DNA: TGTGCCAGCAGCGTAGACGTGGGTCAGCCCCAGTATTTT.

V usage is TRBV7-3 and J usage is TRBJ1-1; TRBD1 matches 9 bases. Germline V gives CDR1 SGHTA, CDR2 FQGTGA. There are 14 residues in the CDR3. Trimming took 5 bases from V and 6 from J; bases not matched to a gene: 7. This chain's CDR3 is CASSISGTGPEAFF. CDR3 DNA: TGTGCCAGCAGCATCTCCGGGACAGGGCCTGAAGCTTTCTTT.

This chain joins TRBV10-3 and TRBJ1-1; D not resolved. The V gene's germline CDR1 is ENHRY and CDR2 SYGVKD. The CDR3 runs 14 residues. Trimming took 4 bases from V and 4 from J, leaving 13 bases between them. As DNA, the CDR3 is TGTGCCATCAGTGTGTCGAGTTCGGGCACTGAAGCTTTCTTT. Protein: CAISVSSSGTEAFF.

The chain carries TRBV2 and TRBJ1-1; no reliable D call. V lost 1 base and J lost 0, with 6 bases in between. Germline loops: CDR1 SNHLY, CDR2 FYNNEI. This CDR3 region has 14 residues. The CDR3 here is CASSEEGLNTEAFF. The CDR3 DNA reads as TGTGCCAGCAGTGAAGAGGGTTTGAACACTGAAGCTTTCTTT. Together with reference TRBV2 and TRBJ1-1, the CDR3 gives the full variable domain: EPEVTQTPSHQVTQMGQEVILRCVPISNHLYFYWYRQILGQKVEFLVSFYNNEISEKSEIFDDQFSVERPDGSNFTLKIRSTKLEDSAMYFCASSEEGLNTEAFFGQGTRLTVV.

V gene TRBV20-1 combines with J gene TRBJ1-5; D may be TRBD1 (5 bases). Germline assignment: CDR1 DFQATT and CDR2 SNEGSKA (reference sequence). Trimming took off 3 bases at V and 5 bases at J, with 14 bases between the two ends. This CDR3 region has 14 residues. Written as DNA, the CDR3 is TGCAGTGCTAGTCGAGGGACGGCAGATCAGCCCCAGCATTTT. It encodes CSASRGTADQPQHF.

The chain has TRBV15 and TRBJ1-2; D gene uncertain. Germline V gene sequence: CDR1 LNHNV, CDR2 YYDKDF (reference sequence). V gave up 0 bases and J gave up 8 bases, with 13 bases separating them. The CDR3 totals 14 residues. Here the CDR3 reads CATSRDEWGVGYTF. The CDR3 coding sequence is TGTGCCACCAGCAGAGATGAATGGGGAGTCGGCTACACCTTC.

The chain uses TRBV6-5 and TRBJ2-7; 7 nucleotides match TRBD1. Trimming removed 6 bases from V and 5 bases from J; junction bases left unmatched: 7. CDR3 length: 13 residues. Germline values: CDR1 MNHEY, CDR2 SVGAGI. The chain's CDR3 is CASRPTGEHEQYF. The DNA for the CDR3 is TGTGCCAGCAGGCCTACAGGGGAACACGAGCAGTACTTC.

The V and J genes are TRBV28 and TRBJ1-2, with TRBD1 matching over 9 bases. The CDR3 runs to 17 residues. Germline-derived CDR1 and CDR2 are MDHEN and SYDVKM. V was clipped by 2 bases and J by 5 bases; unmatched bases: 12. CDR3 residues: CASSLAGVLQGAYGYTF. The CDR3 DNA reads as TGTGCCAGCAGTTTAGCAGGTGTTTTACAGGGGGCGTATGGCTACACCTTC.

The chain couples TRBV28 to TRBJ1-1; 7 nucleotides agree with TRBD1. Trimming took 2 bases from V and 4 from J; bases not matched to a gene: 10. The V gene's germline CDR1 is MDHEN and CDR2 SYDVKM. This CDR3 comprises 16 residues. CDR3 sequence: CASSLLLFPGGTEAFF. Written as DNA, the CDR3 is TGTGCCAGCAGTTTACTCCTTTTTCCAGGGGGCACTGAAGCTTTCTTT.

This clone was seen just once. V usage is TRBV4-1 and J usage is TRBJ1-5; D might be TRBD1 (5 bases). Between the trimmed V and J ends, which lost 0 bases and 5 bases, there was a span of 14 bases. Germline assignment: CDR1 MGHRA and CDR2 YSYEKL. The CDR3 has 16 residues. DNA of the CDR3: TGCGCCAGCAGCCAAGATCGGGGCAGGGAAGATCAGCCCCAGCATTTT. Residues: CASSQDRGREDQPQHF.

This chain links TRBV5-1 with TRBJ2-7; 10 positions agree with TRBD2. The ends lost 2 bases at V and 0 bases at J; junction bases unmatched: 11. The germline CDR1 and CDR2 sequences are SGHRS and YFSETQ. The CDR3 contains 18 residues. CDR3 residues: CASSFYGIAGGSSYEQYF. The CDR3 bases are TGCGCCAGCAGCTTTTATGGGATAGCGGGAGGAAGCTCCTACGAGCAGTACTTC.

The chain is built from TRBV5-4 and TRBJ2-3; 12 bases line up with TRBD2. There are 16 residues in the CDR3. Trimming cost V 5 bases and J 0 bases; bases outside gene matches: 4. Germline CDR1 and CDR2: SGHNT and YYREEE (reference sequence). CDR3 residues: CASSVGLAGSTDTQYF. The CDR3, as DNA: TGTGCCAGCAGTGTTGGACTAGCGGGGAGCACAGATACGCAGTATTTT.

The genes are TRBV9 and TRBJ1-1; D gene ambiguous. The CDR3 covers 13 residues. Germline values: CDR1 SGDLS, CDR2 YYNGEE. The germline V and J ends were trimmed by 0 bases and 4 bases, with 7 bases remaining between them. The CDR3 sequence is CASSVVRGTEAFF. As DNA, the CDR3 is TGTGCCAGCAGCGTAGTTCGAGGCACTGAAGCTTTCTTT.